The 21 T cell receptor beta chains below were found in one sample sequenced in a study of response to subunit inactivated influenza vaccine. TCRdb reprocessed the RT-PCR reads with MiXCR, giving one entry per CDR3 protein. The table lists approximately 730,000 distinct CDR3 sequences, about 15% of them singletons. Sequenced material: PBMCs from blood, taken 14 to 15 days before vaccination. All receptors come from a man aged 50 to 60 who received an inactivated influenza vaccine.

The V gene is TRBV20-1, the J gene TRBJ2-7, with D maybe TRBD1 (5 bases). Germline CDR1 reads DFQATT; CDR2 reads SNEGSKA (reference sequence). V shed 3 bases and J shed 4 bases, with 19 bases lying between them. The CDR3 spans 15 residues. CDR3 sequence reads: CSASARSRVVYEQYF. For the CDR3, the DNA is TGCAGTGCTAGTGCCCGGAGCAGGGTCGTTTACGAGCAGTACTTC.

This clonotype was seen more than once but under ten times. The genes are TRBV12-3 or TRBV12-4 and TRBJ1-5; tentative D call: TRBD1 (6 bases). This CDR3 has 13 amino acids. V lost 6 bases, J lost 4 bases, and 10 bases lay in between. The CDR3 here is CASRTDRNQPQHF. For the CDR3, the DNA is TGTGCCAGCAGAACCGACAGGAATCAGCCCCAGCATTTT.

In this sample, this clonotype turned up a few times. The chain combines TRBV14 with TRBJ2-3; 10 nucleotides align to TRBD2. This CDR3 comprises 15 residues. V shed 4 bases and J 4 bases; nucleotides not matched to a gene: 5. Looked up from germline, CDR1 is SGHDN and CDR2 is FVKESK. CDR3 coding DNA: TGTGCCAGCAGCCCGGGACTAGCGAGCGCAGATACGCAGTATTTT. Translation gives CASSPGLASADTQYF.

The rearrangement joins TRBV7-2 to TRBJ2-1; D might be TRBD1 (6 bases). In germline, CDR1 is SGHTA, CDR2 FQGNSA. The CDR3 is 16 residues long. V gave up 3 bases and J gave up 2 bases, with 14 bases separating them. CDR3 nucleotide sequence: TGTGCCAGCAGCTTGTGGGAACAGGGTCCCTACAATGAGCAGTTCTTC. Its protein product is CASSLWEQGPYNEQFF.

This clonotype was counted between two and nine times. The chain joins TRBV5-1 to TRBJ2-1, with 10 positions matching TRBD2. This CDR3 has 14 amino acids. The germline V gene has CDR1 SGHRS and CDR2 YFSETQ. Trimming at V came to 0 bases and at J to 9 bases, leaving 3 bases not matched to a gene. CDR3: CASSLEGLAVEQFF. CDR3 coding DNA: TGCGCCAGCAGCTTGGAAGGACTAGCGGTTGAGCAGTTCTTC.

V and J are TRBV7-9 and TRBJ2-5; D ambiguous. The germline V gene has CDR1 SEHNR and CDR2 FQNEAQ (reference sequence). The V and J ends lost 5 bases and 0 bases respectively, with 10 bases between them. This CDR3 has 14 residues. The CDR3 DNA is TGTGCCAGCAGCGGCTTAGGGAACCAAGAGACCCAGTACTTC. Translating it yields CASSGLGNQETQYF.

The CDR3 DNA reads as TGTGCCAGCAGCTCCCGGACTAGCGGGACGAACACCGGGGAGCTGTTTTTT. Residues: CASSSRTSGTNTGELFF. This sequence joins TRBV11-3 and TRBJ2-2; 12 bases fit TRBD2. V lost 4 bases, J lost 0 bases, and 3 bases stayed unmatched. CDR1 is SGHNT, CDR2 YENEEA, per germline. This CDR3 region has 17 residues. Full variable domain (rest looked up from reference TRBV11-3 and TRBJ2-2): EAGVVQSPRYKIIEKKQPVAFWCNPISGHNTLYWYLQNLGQGPELLIRYENEEAVDDSQLPKDRFSAERLKGVDSTLKIQPAELGDSAVYLCASSSRTSGTNTGELFFGEGSRLTVL.

The chain couples TRBV4-1 to TRBJ2-7; D unclear. This CDR3 is built from 15 residues. The germline V gene has CDR1 MGHRA and CDR2 YSYEKL. The V end was cut by 4 bases, the J end by 1 base, with 14 bases between. This CDR3 is CASSPRGIVSYEQYF. The CDR3 region has the DNA TGCGCCAGCAGCCCGCGTGGGATAGTTTCCTACGAGCAGTACTTC.

The chain carries TRBV4-1 and TRBJ2-5; D not certain. Germline CDR1 reads MGHRA; CDR2 reads YSYEKL. CDR3 length equals 15 residues. The ends were cut back, 0 bases at V and 1 base at J, with 9 bases in the middle. In nucleotides, the CDR3 is TGCGCCAGCAGCCAAGACCGGGCGAGCCAAGAGACCCAGTACTTC. Protein product: CASSQDRASQETQYF.

This clonotype was detected a few times. The chain carries TRBV5-1 and TRBJ2-1; 7 bases are shared with TRBD2. Germline CDR1 SGHRS, CDR2 YFSETQ. This CDR3 spans 17 amino acids. V was clipped by 1 base and J by 0 bases; unmatched bases: 7. The CDR3 is CASSLLGLGGSYNEQFF. The CDR3 nucleotides are TGCGCCAGCAGCTTGCTCGGACTAGGAGGCTCCTACAATGAGCAGTTCTTC.

This clonotype was seen a few times. The chain combines TRBV7-3 with TRBJ2-3; 13 nucleotides agree with TRBD2. In germline, CDR1 is SGHTA, CDR2 FQGTGA. Trimming removed 5 bases from V and 7 bases from J; junction bases left unmatched: 9. The CDR3 has 16 residues. CDR3 in DNA: TGTGCCAGCAGCCCGGGGACTAGCGGGATGGTGAATACGCAGTATTTT. It specifies CASSPGTSGMVNTQYF.

This clonotype was seen ten or more times. The chain has TRBV28 and TRBJ2-1; 8 bases line up with TRBD1. V was pared by 5 bases and J by 9 bases, with 6 bases of the junction left unmatched. The CDR3 is 13 residues long. The V gene's germline CDR1 is MDHEN and CDR2 SYDVKM. CDR3 DNA sequence: TGTGCCAGCAGTGAGGACAGGGTCAGTGAGCAGTTCTTC. It yields the protein CASSEDRVSEQFF.

CDR3 region: CASGKTGTNNQPQHF. CDR3 sequence (DNA): TGTGCCAGTGGAAAAACCGGGACAAATAATCAGCCCCAGCATTTT. This chain joins TRBV19 and TRBJ1-5; D might be TRBD1 (6 bases). The CDR3 is 15 residues long. V gave up 8 bases and J gave up 4 bases, with 18 bases separating them. Germline V gives CDR1 LNHDA, CDR2 SQIVND (reference sequence).

A few counts support this clonotype. The chain uses TRBV11-2 and TRBJ2-5, with 10 bases matching TRBD1. V trimming: 6 bases; J trimming: 2 bases; junction bases outside the gene matches: 6. This CDR3 comprises 15 residues. The germline V gene encodes CDR1 SGHAT and CDR2 FQNNGV. This CDR3 reads CASSRGQGGQETQYF. The CDR3 DNA reads TGTGCCAGCAGTCGAGGACAGGGGGGACAAGAGACCCAGTACTTC. The full variable domain, rest sourced from reference TRBV11-2 and TRBJ2-5, is EAGVAQSPRYKIIEKRQSVAFWCNPISGHATLYWYQQILGQGPKLLIQFQNNGVVDDSQLPKDRFSAERLKGVDSTLKIQPAKLEDSAVYLCASSRGQGGQETQYFGPGTRLLVL.

This clonotype was counted a few times. J is TRBJ2-3 and V is TRBV3-1, with TRBD2 matching 10 bases. J lost 8 bases, V lost 0 bases, and 8 bases had no gene match. The CDR3 loop spans 16 amino acids. Germline V gives CDR1 LGHDT, CDR2 YNNKEL (reference sequence). The CDR3 is CASSQDLAGATSTQYF. Here the CDR3 DNA reads TGTGCCAGCAGCCAAGATCTAGCGGGGGCAACAAGTACGCAGTATTTT.

This chain uses TRBV19 with TRBJ2-4; possibly TRBD1 or TRBD2 for D (5 bases each). This CDR3 is 13 amino acids long. The V end was cut by 7 bases, the J end by 7 bases, with 14 bases between. The V gene's germline CDR1 is LNHDA and CDR2 SQIVND (reference sequence). Here the CDR3 reads CASTGAWGNIQYF. The CDR3 DNA follows: TGTGCCAGTACGGGTGCTTGGGGGAACATTCAGTACTTC.

This clonotype came up a few times. The genes are TRBV28 and TRBJ2-3; a weak D match, TRBD2 (6 bases). Trimming shortened V by 5 bases and J by 1 base, and 16 bases separated the two germline ends. The CDR3 contains 16 residues. Per germline, CDR1 MDHEN and CDR2 SYDVKM. The CDR3 bases are TGTGCCAGCAGTCCCCCCTACGGGAGAGGCACAGATACGCAGTATTTT. Protein: CASSPPYGRGTDTQYF.

The chain carries TRBV4-1 and TRBJ2-7, with 8 bases identical to TRBD2. Germline V gives CDR1 MGHRA, CDR2 YSYEKL. With V trimmed by 5 bases and J by 5 bases, 14 bases remained unmatched. This CDR3 comprises 16 residues. The CDR3 here is CASSGAVGGALDEQYF. The CDR3 coding sequence is TGCGCCAGCAGCGGAGCGGTCGGGGGGGCTTTGGACGAGCAGTACTTC.

This clonotype was counted between two and nine times. The chain combines TRBV7-2 with TRBJ2-5, with 8 bases identical to TRBD1. Trimming cost V 4 bases and J 1 base; bases outside gene matches: 8. Per germline, CDR1 SGHTA and CDR2 FQGNSA. CDR3 length equals 16 residues. The CDR3 region is CASSWPPGTGQETQYF. The CDR3 DNA sequence: TGTGCCAGCAGCTGGCCCCCTGGGACAGGCCAAGAGACCCAGTACTTC. The full variable domain, with the rest looked up from reference TRBV7-2 and TRBJ2-5, is GAGVSQSPSNKVTEKGKDVELRCDPISGHTALYWYRQSLGQGLEFLIYFQGNSAPDKSGLPSDRFSAERTGGSVSTLTIQRTQQEDSAVYLCASSWPPGTGQETQYFGPGTRLLVL.

The chain employs TRBV6-5 and TRBJ2-7; D may match TRBD1 or TRBD2 (5 bases each). V gave up 0 bases and J gave up 1 base, with 10 bases separating them. The CDR3 sequence is 15 residues long. Germline values: CDR1 MNHEY, CDR2 SVGAGI. The CDR3 reads CASSYSGDWSYEQYF. DNA for the CDR3: TGTGCCAGCAGTTACTCGGGGGATTGGTCCTACGAGCAGTACTTC.

This clonotype was observed a few times. This rearrangement joins TRBV29-1 to TRBJ2-3; possibly TRBD2 for D (5 bases). This CDR3 is 15 amino acids long. CDR1 and CDR2 from the germline V gene are SQVTM and ANQGSEA. Trimming pared 4 bases from V and 4 bases from J, leaving 18 bases between. The CDR3 DNA follows: TGCAGCGTTGTAGGGCTAGGGCGGGTCTCAGATACGCAGTATTTT. Its protein product is CSVVGLGRVSDTQYF.